This T cell receptor beta chain was identified in a study of control samples from healthy donors and cancer patients. The CDR3 is 14 amino acids. Germline CDR1 SGHNT, CDR2 YENEEA. V lost 3 bases and J lost 9, with 15 bases in between. The protocol was immunoSEQ multiplex PCR, while the TCRdb copy is restricted to in-frame clones and leaves out a portion. The sample lists roughly 3,500 clones, 60% to 80% occurring once. The sequenced sample consisted of formalin-fixed, paraffin-embedded tissue. This clonotype was sampled from a female donor with melanoma. This rearrangement joins TRBV11-3 to TRBJ2-1, with a tentative D call TRBD2 (6 bases). CDR3 protein: CASSLYGGMGEQFF. The CDR3 DNA follows: TGTGCCAGCAGCTTGTATGGCGGGATGGGTGAGCAGTTCTTC.